The clone carrying this TCR beta chain was found a few times. The antigen is undetermined. This entry belongs to a study of CD8+ T cells in alopecia areata. The sample's treatment: oral pan-JAK inhibitor, 5-10 mg twice daily. General study findings and limits: Affected scalp, especially in alopecia totalis/universalis, had a higher clonality than normal scalp did. Many expanded lesional clones persisted during tofacitinib (in both scalp and blood).

In each case, RNA was isolated and then reverse transcribed into cDNA as the sequencing template. Libraries were prepared by immunoSEQ multiplex PCR; TCRdb keeps only in-frame clonotypes and omits some of them. This table holds fewer than 250,000 clones, around 66% found once. The germline CDR1 and CDR2 sequences are ENHRY and SYGVKD. J was trimmed by 0 bases and V by 7 bases; bases with no gene match: 8. The CDR3 has 16 amino acids. The source is a human donor with alopecia areata. The specimen comprised CD4+ T cells sorted from blood, sampled at week 4, from a patient treated with tofacitinib. The chain employs TRBV10-3 and TRBJ2-2; 7 nucleotides match TRBD1. This CDR3 is CAIKGRQGANTGELFF. CDR3 DNA sequence: TGTGCCATCAAGGGCCGACAGGGCGCGAACACCGGGGAGCTGTTTTTT.